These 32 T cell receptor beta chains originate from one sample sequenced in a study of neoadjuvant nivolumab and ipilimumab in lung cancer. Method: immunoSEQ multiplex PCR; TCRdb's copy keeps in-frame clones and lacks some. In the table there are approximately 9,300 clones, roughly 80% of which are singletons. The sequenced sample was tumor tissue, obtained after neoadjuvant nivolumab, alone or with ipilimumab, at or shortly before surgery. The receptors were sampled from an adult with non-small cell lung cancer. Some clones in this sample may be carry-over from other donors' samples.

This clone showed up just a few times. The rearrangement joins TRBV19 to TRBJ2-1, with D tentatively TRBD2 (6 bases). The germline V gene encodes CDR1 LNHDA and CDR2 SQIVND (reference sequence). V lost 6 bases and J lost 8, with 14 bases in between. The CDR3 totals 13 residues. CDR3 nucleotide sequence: TGTGCCAGTAGGGCGGGGTTAGGGGATGAGCAGTTCTTC. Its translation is CASRAGLGDEQFF.

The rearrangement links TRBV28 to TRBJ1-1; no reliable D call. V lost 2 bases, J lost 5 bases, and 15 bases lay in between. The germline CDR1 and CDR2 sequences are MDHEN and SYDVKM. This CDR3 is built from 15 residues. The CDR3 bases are TGTGCCAGCAGTTTAACCCCATTGGGGAGGACTGAAGCTTTCTTT. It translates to CASSLTPLGRTEAFF.

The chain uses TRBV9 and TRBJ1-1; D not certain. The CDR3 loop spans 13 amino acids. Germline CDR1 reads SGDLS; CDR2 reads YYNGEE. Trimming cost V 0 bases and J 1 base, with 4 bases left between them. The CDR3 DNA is TGTGCCAGCAGCGTAGGAGAGAACACTGAAGCTTTCTTT. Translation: CASSVGENTEAFF.

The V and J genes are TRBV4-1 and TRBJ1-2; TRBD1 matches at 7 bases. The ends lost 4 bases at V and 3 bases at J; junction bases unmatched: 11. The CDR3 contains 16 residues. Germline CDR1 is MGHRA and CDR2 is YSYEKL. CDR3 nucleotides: TGCGCCAGCAGCCTAGGACAGGCCTTGGGGGACTATGGCTACACCTTC. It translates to CASSLGQALGDYGYTF.

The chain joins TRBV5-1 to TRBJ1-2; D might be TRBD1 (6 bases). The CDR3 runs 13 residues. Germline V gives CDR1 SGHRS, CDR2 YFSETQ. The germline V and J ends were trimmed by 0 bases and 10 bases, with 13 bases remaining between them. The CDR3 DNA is TGCGCCAGCAGCTTGGGGGTGACAGGAGACTACACCTTC. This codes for CASSLGVTGDYTF. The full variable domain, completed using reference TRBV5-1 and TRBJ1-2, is KAGVTQTPRYLIKTRGQQVTLSCSPISGHRSVSWYQQTPGQGLQFLFEYFSETQRNKGNFPGRFSGRQFSNSRSEMNVSTLELGDSALYLCASSLGVTGDYTFGSGTRLTVV.

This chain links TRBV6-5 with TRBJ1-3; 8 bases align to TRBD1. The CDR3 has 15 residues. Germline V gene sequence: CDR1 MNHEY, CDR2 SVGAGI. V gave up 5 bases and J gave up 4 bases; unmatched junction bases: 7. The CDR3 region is CASSRQGTMGNTIYF. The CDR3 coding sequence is TGTGCCAGCAGTCGACAGGGGACTATGGGAAACACCATATATTTT.

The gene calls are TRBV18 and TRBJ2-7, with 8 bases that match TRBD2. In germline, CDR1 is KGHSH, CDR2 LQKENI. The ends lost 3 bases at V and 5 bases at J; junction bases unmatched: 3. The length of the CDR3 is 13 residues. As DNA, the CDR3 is TGTGCCAGCTCACCGGGACTAGTAAACGAGCAGTACTTC. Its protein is CASSPGLVNEQYF.

CDR3 loop: CASSPHSGRANEQFF. CDR3 DNA: TGTGCCAGCAGCCCACACAGCGGGAGGGCCAATGAGCAGTTCTTC. The chain joins TRBV6-5 to TRBJ2-1; TRBD2 aligns across 10 bases. Germline V CDR1 and CDR2: MNHEY, SVGAGI. V shed 6 bases, J shed 6 bases, and the junction held 8 bases outside the gene matches. The CDR3 spans 15 residues.

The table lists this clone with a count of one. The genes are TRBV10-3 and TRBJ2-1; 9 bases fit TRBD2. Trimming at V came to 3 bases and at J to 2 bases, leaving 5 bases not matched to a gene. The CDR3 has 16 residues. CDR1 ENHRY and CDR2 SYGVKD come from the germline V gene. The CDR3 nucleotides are TGTGCCATCAGTGAACCCGGGACTAGCACCTACAATGAGCAGTTCTTC. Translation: CAISEPGTSTYNEQFF.

Written as DNA, the CDR3 is TGTGCCAGCAGTTTATCCTACAGACTAGCGGGGAACCAGTACAATGAGCAGTTCTTC. Amino acids: CASSLSYRLAGNQYNEQFF. The V call is TRBV27, the J call TRBJ2-1; TRBD2 agrees at 11 bases. The CDR3 sequence is 19 residues long. Trimming removed 0 bases from V and 4 bases from J; junction bases left unmatched: 11. Germline CDR1 and CDR2: MNHEY and SMNVEV (reference sequence).

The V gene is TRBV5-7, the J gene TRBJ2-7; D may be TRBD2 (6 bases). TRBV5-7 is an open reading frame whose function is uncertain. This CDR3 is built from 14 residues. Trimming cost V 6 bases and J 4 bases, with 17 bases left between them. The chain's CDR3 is CASNGLHSPYEQYF. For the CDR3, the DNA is TGTGCCAGCAACGGACTACACTCTCCATACGAGCAGTACTTC.

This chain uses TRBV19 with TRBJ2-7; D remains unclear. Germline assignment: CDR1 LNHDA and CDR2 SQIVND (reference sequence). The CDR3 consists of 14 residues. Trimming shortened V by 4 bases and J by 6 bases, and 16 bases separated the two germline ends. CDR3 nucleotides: TGTGCCAGTAGTACAGCCTCTAGTCCGAGCGAGCAGTACTTC. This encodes CASSTASSPSEQYF.

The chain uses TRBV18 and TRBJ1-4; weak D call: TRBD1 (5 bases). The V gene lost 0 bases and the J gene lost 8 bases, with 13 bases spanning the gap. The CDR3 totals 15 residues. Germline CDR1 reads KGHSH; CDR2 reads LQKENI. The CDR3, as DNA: TGTGCCAGCTCACCACCCCAGGGTACGCGGGAAAAACTGTTTTTT. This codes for CASSPPQGTREKLFF. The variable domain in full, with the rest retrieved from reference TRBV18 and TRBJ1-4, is NAGVMQNPRHLVRRRGQEARLRCSPMKGHSHVYWYRQLPEEGLKFMVYLQKENIIDESGMPKERFSAEFPKEGPSILRIQQVVRGDSAAYFCASSPPQGTREKLFFGSGTQLSVL.

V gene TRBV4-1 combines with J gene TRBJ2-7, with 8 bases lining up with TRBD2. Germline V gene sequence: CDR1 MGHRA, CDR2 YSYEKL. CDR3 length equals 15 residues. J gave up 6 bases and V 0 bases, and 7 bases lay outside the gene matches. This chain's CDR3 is CASSQDWRTSFEQYF. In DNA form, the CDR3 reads TGCGCCAGCAGCCAAGATTGGCGGACTAGCTTCGAGCAGTACTTC.

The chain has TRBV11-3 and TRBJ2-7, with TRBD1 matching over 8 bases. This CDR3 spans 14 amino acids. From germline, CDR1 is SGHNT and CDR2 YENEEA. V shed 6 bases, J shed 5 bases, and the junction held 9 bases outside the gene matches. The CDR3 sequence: CASSSWTGLNEQYF. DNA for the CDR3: TGTGCCAGCAGTTCCTGGACAGGGTTAAACGAGCAGTACTTC.

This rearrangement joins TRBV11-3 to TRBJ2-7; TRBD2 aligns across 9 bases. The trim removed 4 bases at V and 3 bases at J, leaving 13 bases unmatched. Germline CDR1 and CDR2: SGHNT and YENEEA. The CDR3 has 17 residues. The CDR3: CASSSLPWREGGYEQYF. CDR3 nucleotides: TGTGCCAGCAGCTCCCTTCCGTGGCGGGAGGGCGGCTACGAGCAGTACTTC.

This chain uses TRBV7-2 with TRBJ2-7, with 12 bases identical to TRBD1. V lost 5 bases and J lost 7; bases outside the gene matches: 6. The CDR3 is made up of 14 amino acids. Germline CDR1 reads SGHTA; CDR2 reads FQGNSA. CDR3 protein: CASSPGQGAREQYF. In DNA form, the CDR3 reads TGTGCCAGCAGCCCGGGACAGGGGGCGCGGGAGCAGTACTTC.

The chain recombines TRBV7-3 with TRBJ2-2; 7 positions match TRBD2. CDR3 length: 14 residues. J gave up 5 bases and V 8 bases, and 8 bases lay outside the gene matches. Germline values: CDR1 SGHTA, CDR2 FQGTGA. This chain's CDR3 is CASGPPGGTGELFF. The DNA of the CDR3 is TGTGCCAGCGGACCACCGGGAGGAACCGGGGAGCTGTTTTTT. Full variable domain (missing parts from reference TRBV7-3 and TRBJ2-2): GAGVSQTPSNKVTEKGKYVELRCDPISGHTALYWYRQSLGQGPEFLIYFQGTGAADDSGLPNDRFFAVRPEGSVSTLKIQRTERGDSAVYLCASGPPGGTGELFFGEGSRLTVL.

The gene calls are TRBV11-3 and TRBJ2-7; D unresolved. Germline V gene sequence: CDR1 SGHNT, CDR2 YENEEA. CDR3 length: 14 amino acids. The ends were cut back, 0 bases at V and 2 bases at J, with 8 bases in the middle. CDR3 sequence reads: CASSLDPYPYEQYF. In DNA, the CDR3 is TGTGCCAGCAGCTTAGATCCCTACCCCTACGAGCAGTACTTC.

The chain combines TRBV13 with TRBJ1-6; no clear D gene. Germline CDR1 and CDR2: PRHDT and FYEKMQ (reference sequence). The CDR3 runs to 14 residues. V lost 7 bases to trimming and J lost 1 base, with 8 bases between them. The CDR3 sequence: CASTTRSYNSPLHF. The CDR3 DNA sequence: TGTGCCAGCACGACCCGGTCCTATAATTCACCCCTCCACTTT.

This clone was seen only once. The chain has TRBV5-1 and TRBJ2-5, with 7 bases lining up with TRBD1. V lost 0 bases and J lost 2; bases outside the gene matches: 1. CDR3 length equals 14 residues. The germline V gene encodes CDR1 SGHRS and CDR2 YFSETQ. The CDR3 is CASSLGGQQETQYF. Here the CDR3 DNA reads TGCGCCAGCAGCTTGGGGGGACAGCAAGAGACCCAGTACTTC.

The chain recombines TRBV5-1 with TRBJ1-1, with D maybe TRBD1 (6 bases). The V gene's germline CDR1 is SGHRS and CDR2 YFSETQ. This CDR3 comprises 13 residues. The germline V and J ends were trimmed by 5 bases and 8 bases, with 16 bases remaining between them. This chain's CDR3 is CASSNRAPQEAFF. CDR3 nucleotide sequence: TGCGCCAGCAGTAACAGGGCCCCCCAGGAAGCTTTCTTT.

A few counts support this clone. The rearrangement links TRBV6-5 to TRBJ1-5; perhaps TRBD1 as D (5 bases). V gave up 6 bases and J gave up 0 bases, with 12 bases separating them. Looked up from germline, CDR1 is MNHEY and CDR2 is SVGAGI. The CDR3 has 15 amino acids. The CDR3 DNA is TGTGCCAGCAGAAGACAGAGAAATAGCAATCAGCCCCAGCATTTT. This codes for CASRRQRNSNQPQHF.

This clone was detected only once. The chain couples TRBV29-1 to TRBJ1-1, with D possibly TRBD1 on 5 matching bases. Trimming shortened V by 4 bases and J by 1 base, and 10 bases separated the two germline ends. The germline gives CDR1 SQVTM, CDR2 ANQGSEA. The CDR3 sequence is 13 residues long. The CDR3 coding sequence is TGCAGCGTTGGGGCGACAGCGAACACTGAAGCTTTCTTT. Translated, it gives CSVGATANTEAFF.

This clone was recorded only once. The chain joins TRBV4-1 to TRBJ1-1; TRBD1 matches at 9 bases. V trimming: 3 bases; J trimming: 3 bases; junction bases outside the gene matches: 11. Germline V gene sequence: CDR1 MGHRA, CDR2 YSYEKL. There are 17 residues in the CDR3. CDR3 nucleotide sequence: TGCGCCAGCAGCCATCCCGGGACAGGGAACAAGGACACTGAAGCTTTCTTT. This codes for CASSHPGTGNKDTEAFF.

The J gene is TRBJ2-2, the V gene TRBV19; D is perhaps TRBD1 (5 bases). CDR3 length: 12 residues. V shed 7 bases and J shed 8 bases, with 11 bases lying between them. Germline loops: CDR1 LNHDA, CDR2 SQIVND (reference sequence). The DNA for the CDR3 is TGTGCCAGTACCCCCAGGGCTGGGGAGCTGTTTTTT. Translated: CASTPRAGELFF.

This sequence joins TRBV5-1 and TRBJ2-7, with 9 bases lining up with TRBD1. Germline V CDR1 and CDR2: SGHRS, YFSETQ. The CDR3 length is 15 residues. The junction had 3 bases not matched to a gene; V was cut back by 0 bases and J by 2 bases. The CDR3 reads CASSLGGTGTYEQYF. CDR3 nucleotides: TGCGCCAGCAGCTTGGGAGGGACAGGGACCTACGAGCAGTACTTC.

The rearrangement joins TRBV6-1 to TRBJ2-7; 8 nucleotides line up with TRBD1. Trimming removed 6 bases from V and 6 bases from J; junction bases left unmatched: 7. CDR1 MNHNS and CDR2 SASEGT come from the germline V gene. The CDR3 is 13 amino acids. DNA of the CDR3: TGTGCCAGCAGGGGGACAGGTTTGAGCGAGCAGTACTTC. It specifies CASRGTGLSEQYF.

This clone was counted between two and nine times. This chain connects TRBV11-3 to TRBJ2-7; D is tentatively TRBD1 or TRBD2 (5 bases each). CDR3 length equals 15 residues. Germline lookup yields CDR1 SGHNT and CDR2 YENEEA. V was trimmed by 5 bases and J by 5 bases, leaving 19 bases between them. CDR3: CASSPQGDLGNEQYF. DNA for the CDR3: TGTGCCAGCAGCCCCCAGGGAGACCTGGGGAACGAGCAGTACTTC.

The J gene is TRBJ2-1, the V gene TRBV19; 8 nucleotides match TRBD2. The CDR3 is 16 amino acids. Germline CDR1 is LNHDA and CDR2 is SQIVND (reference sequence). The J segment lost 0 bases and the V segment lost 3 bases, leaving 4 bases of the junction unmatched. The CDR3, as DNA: TGTGCCAGTAGTATGGGGCGGGAGGCCTCCTACAATGAGCAGTTCTTC. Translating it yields CASSMGREASYNEQFF.

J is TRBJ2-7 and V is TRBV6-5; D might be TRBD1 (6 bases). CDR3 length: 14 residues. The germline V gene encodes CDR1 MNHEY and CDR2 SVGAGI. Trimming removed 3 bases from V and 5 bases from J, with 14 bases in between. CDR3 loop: CASSYGRGGDEQYF. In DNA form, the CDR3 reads TGTGCCAGCAGTTATGGCAGGGGTGGCGACGAGCAGTACTTC.

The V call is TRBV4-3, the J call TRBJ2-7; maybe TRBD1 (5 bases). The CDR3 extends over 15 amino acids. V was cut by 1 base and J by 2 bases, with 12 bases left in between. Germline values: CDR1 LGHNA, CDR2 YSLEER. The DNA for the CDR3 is TGCGCCAGCAGCCAAGGGGGCGGCAACGCCTACGAGCAGTACTTC. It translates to CASSQGGGNAYEQYF.